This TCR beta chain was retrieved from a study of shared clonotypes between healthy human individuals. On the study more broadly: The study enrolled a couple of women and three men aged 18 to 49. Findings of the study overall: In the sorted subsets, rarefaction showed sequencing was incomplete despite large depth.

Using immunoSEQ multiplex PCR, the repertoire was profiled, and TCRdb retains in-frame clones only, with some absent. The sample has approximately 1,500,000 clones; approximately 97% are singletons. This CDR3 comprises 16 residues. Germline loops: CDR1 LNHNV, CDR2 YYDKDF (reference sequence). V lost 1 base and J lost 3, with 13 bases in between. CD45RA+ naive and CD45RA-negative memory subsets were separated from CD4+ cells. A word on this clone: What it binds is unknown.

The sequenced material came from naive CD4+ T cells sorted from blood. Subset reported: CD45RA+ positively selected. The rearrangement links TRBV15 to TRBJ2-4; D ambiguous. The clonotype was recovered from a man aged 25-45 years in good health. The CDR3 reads CATSRGLGTDKNIQYF. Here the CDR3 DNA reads TGTGCCACCAGCAGAGGGTTAGGAACAGACAAAAACATTCAGTACTTC.